This T cell receptor (beta chain) was sequenced during a study of beta chain features in type 1 diabetes. Reverse transcription of all isolated RNA meant that expressed TCRB transcripts were sequenced. The data were produced by immunoSEQ multiplex PCR, yet TCRdb's version contains in-frame clones alone and is incomplete. This table holds approximately 300,000 clones, approximately 9.9% found once. From germline, CDR1 is LNHDA and CDR2 SQIVND (reference sequence). The CDR3 spans 13 residues. Trimming left V 7 bases short and J 2 bases short, with 6 bases between. This clone was picked up a small number of times.

The rearrangement links TRBV19 to TRBJ2-6; no clear D gene. What was sequenced was naive CD4+ T cells from blood. The origin of this receptor is a woman under 40 in good health. The CDR3 is CASTLTGANVLTF. The CDR3 nucleotides read TGTGCCAGTACTCTTACTGGGGCCAACGTCCTGACTTTC.